One sample yielded the 18 T cell receptor beta chains listed below, sequenced in a study of blood T cell repertoires in COVID-19. Repertoires were generated with immunoSEQ multiplex PCR, while TCRdb's copy carries only in-frame clones and drops some. The sample contains about 320,000 clones, about 82% of which appear only once. Sequencing was done on a sample of peripheral blood. The receptors shown here come from a human donor in a cohort sampled during active COVID-19.

This chain links TRBV5-1 with TRBJ1-6; D not resolved. This CDR3 spans 14 amino acids. The germline V gene has CDR1 SGHRS and CDR2 YFSETQ. V lost 1 base, J lost 10 bases, and 12 bases lay in between. The CDR3 sequence is CASSLPGESSPLHF. In DNA form, the CDR3 reads TGCGCCAGCAGCTTGCCTGGGGAGAGCTCACCCCTCCACTTT.

The J gene is TRBJ2-7, the V gene TRBV5-1, with 10 bases that match TRBD1. The germline V gene has CDR1 SGHRS and CDR2 YFSETQ. The V and J ends lost 4 bases and 5 bases, in that order; junction bases with no gene match: 3. The CDR3 has 13 amino acids. CDR3: CASSVTGGNEQYF. The CDR3 region has the DNA TGCGCCAGCAGCGTGACAGGGGGCAACGAGCAGTACTTC.

This chain links TRBV21-1 with TRBJ1-2. TRBV21-1 is reported as a pseudogene. The CDR3 consists of 14 residues. The DNA of the CDR3 is TGTGCCAGCACCAACCGGATCGGGGGAGTTGACTACACCTTC. Protein product: CASTNRIGGVDYTF.

This sequence joins TRBV19 and TRBJ2-1, with D perhaps TRBD2 (6 bases). Germline CDR1 LNHDA, CDR2 SQIVND (reference sequence). The V and J ends lost 6 bases and 0 bases respectively, with 12 bases between them. The length of the CDR3 is 15 residues. In DNA, the CDR3 is TGTGCCAGTAGGGGACTGGGGAGCTCCTACAATGAGCAGTTCTTC. It is translated as CASRGLGSSYNEQFF.

The V call is TRBV7-2, the J call TRBJ2-2; D is perhaps TRBD1 (5 bases). The V gene's germline CDR1 is SGHTA and CDR2 FQGNSA. This CDR3 has 14 amino acids. V was pared by 5 bases and J by 7 bases, with 14 bases between. CDR3 amino acids: CASSNPGKNGELFF. CDR3 DNA: TGTGCCAGCAGCAACCCAGGGAAGAACGGGGAGCTGTTTTTT.

V usage is TRBV27 and J usage is TRBJ2-7; D possibly corresponds to TRBD1 (9 bases). The CDR3 consists of 16 residues. V lost 5 bases and J lost 6, with 23 bases in between. The V gene's germline CDR1 is MNHEY and CDR2 SMNVEV (reference sequence). The CDR3: CASSPGGTGKTGEQYF. Here the CDR3 DNA reads TGTGCCAGCAGTCCGGGAGGGACAGGGAAGACCGGCGAGCAGTACTTC.

This clone appeared once. The V and J genes are TRBV18 and TRBJ2-1; TRBD2 aligns across 10 bases. V lost 2 bases, J lost 4 bases, and 2 bases stayed unmatched. The CDR3 consists of 15 residues. CDR1 is KGHSH and CDR2 is LQKENI in the germline V gene. CDR3 in DNA: TGTGCCAGCTCACCAGCTAGCGGGGGTTACAATGAGCAGTTCTTC. Its translation is CASSPASGGYNEQFF.

The chain joins TRBV6-5 to TRBJ1-2; the match to TRBD1 covers 8 bases. CDR1 is MNHEY and CDR2 is SVGAGI in the germline V gene. The CDR3 sequence is 15 residues long. J lost 6 bases, V lost 2 bases, and 8 bases had no gene match. The DNA for the CDR3 is TGTGCCAGCAGTTACGGACAGGGCACCGTTGATGGCTACACCTTC. Its protein is CASSYGQGTVDGYTF.

The chain has TRBV19 and TRBJ1-2; no reliable D call. This CDR3 is 10 amino acids long. CDR1 is LNHDA, CDR2 SQIVND, per germline (reference sequence). Trimming left V 8 bases short and J 5 bases short, with 6 bases between. The chain's CDR3 is CASSGYGYTF. The CDR3 DNA sequence: TGTGCCAGTTCGGGTTATGGCTACACCTTC.

The genes are TRBV3-1 (or the pseudogene TRBV3-2) and TRBJ1-1, with a weak D call TRBD1 (6 bases). Germline lookup yields CDR1 LGHDT and CDR2 YNNKEL (reference sequence). CDR3 size: 14 residues. Trimming shortened V by 1 base and J by 8 bases, and 14 bases separated the two germline ends. The CDR3 DNA reads TGTGCCAGCAGCCAAGGGCGGGGGCAGGCAGAAGCTTTCTTT. It specifies CASSQGRGQAEAFF.

The V gene is TRBV6-2 or TRBV6-3, the J gene TRBJ1-2; the match to TRBD1 covers 8 bases. The CDR3 spans 13 residues. Germline V lookup: CDR1 MNHEY, CDR2 SVGEGT. The junction had 1 base not matched to a gene; V was cut back by 4 bases and J by 3 bases. The CDR3 protein is CASSLTGDYGYTF. CDR3 DNA: TGTGCCAGCAGTTTGACAGGGGACTATGGCTACACCTTC.

This chain uses TRBV5-6 with TRBJ1-5; D unresolved. Germline V gene data show CDR1 as SGHDT and CDR2 as YYEEEE. V lost 0 bases, J lost 11 bases, and 12 bases lay in between. The CDR3 consists of 13 residues. In nucleotides, the CDR3 is TGTGCCAGCAGCTTGGGTCTGCGTATGGCCCAGCATTTT. Translation: CASSLGLRMAQHF.

V gene TRBV24-1 combines with J gene TRBJ2-1; tentative D call: TRBD1 (5 bases). Germline V CDR1 and CDR2: KGHDR, SFDVKD. This CDR3 contains 15 residues. V gave up 0 bases and J gave up 0 bases, with 5 bases separating them. Here the CDR3 reads CATSDLDSSYNEQFF. The CDR3 region has the DNA TGTGCCACCAGTGATTTGGACAGCTCCTACAATGAGCAGTTCTTC.

This chain connects TRBV29-1 to TRBJ2-5, with D maybe TRBD1 (6 bases). Germline V gene data show CDR1 as SQVTM and CDR2 as ANQGSEA. The V end was cut by 3 bases, the J end by 0 bases, with 8 bases between. The CDR3 contains 13 residues. The CDR3 DNA is TGCAGCGTTGACAGGGGTGACCAAGAGACCCAGTACTTC. Protein: CSVDRGDQETQYF. The full variable domain, in which reference TRBV29-1 and TRBJ2-5 provide the parts outside the CDR3, is SAVISQKPSRDICQRGTSLTIQCQVDSQVTMMFWYRQQPGQSLTLIATANQGSEATYESGFVIDKFPISRPNLTFSTLTVSNMSPEDSSIYLCSVDRGDQETQYFGPGTRLLVL.

The table lists this clone with many counts. The CDR3 nucleotides are TGTGCCAGCAGTGAAGCGACAGGGTCTGGAAACACCATATATTTT. It encodes CASSEATGSGNTIYF. V is TRBV6-1 and J is TRBJ1-3; 7 bases line up with TRBD1. The CDR3 length is 15 residues. Unmatched junction bases numbered 0, after V lost 0 bases and J lost 1 base. Germline-derived CDR1 and CDR2 are MNHNS and SASEGT.

This chain connects TRBV20-1 to TRBJ2-4, with a tentative D call TRBD1 (6 bases). The CDR3 spans 8 residues. Trimming took off 6 bases at V and 15 bases at J, with 9 bases between the two ends. Germline V gene lookup returns CDR1 DFQATT and CDR2 SNEGSKA (reference sequence). The DNA of the CDR3 is TGCAGTGCGACAGGAGGGTACTTC. Translation gives CSATGGYF.

The chain combines TRBV5-1 with TRBJ2-3, with a weak D call TRBD2 (6 bases). CDR3 length equals 13 residues. The germline gives CDR1 SGHRS, CDR2 YFSETQ. V was shortened by 9 bases and J by 2 bases, with 13 bases between the two germline ends. The CDR3 region is CATGTGDTDTQYF. The CDR3 nucleotides read TGCGCCACCGGGACTGGGGACACAGATACGCAGTATTTT.

The chain links TRBV2 to TRBJ1-2; 7 bases align to TRBD1. This CDR3 spans 15 amino acids. V shed 2 bases and J 6 bases; nucleotides not matched to a gene: 9. The germline V gene encodes CDR1 SNHLY and CDR2 FYNNEI. The CDR3 DNA reads TGTGCCAGCAGTGAACGTAGAGGGGGCGAACATGGCTACACCTTC. It codes for CASSERRGGEHGYTF.